Listed below are T cell receptor beta chains from one sample, sequenced in a study of blood T cell repertoires in COVID-19. TCRdb keeps only in-frame clones here, not all; method: immunoSEQ multiplex PCR. The data hold roughly 160,000 clones, with about 83% observed a single time. The source material was peripheral blood. Receptors were obtained from a woman aged 65 to 85 with COVID-19, enrolled during active disease. Each CDR3 is given with its conserved first and last residue. Each record gives: V gene, clone size, D gene, J gene, CDR3 DNA, CDR3 protein. A D gene is named only where the DNA matches it firmly. Only part of the rows carry a size: once, few, many, or a class if the clone is expanded.

>TRBV7-9|-|-|TRBJ2-5
TGTGCCAGCAGCTTACAGTTGGGGCGGCAAGAGACCCAGTACTTC
CASSLQLGRQETQYF
>TRBV19|-|-|TRBJ1-6
TGTGCCAGTAGTCCCCCGGACACCCAGGGACCCCTCCACTTT
CASSPPDTQGPLHF
>TRBV5-1|-|TRBD1|TRBJ1-2
TGCGCCAGCAGCCTGACACCGGGACAGGGTTATGGCTACACCTTC
CASSLTPGQGYGYTF
>TRBV6-5|-|-|TRBJ2-2
TGTGCCAGCAGTTCCAGGGGCGCGAACACCGGGGAGCTGTTTTTT
CASSSRGANTGELFF
>TRBV11-1|-|TRBD1|TRBJ1-1
TGTGCCAGCAGGGGGACAGGGCGGGGCACTGAAGCTTTCTTT
CASRGTGRGTEAFF
>TRBV28|-|-|TRBJ2-4
TGTGCCAGCACCCCCCCCCGGAAAAACATTCAGTACTTC
CASTPPRKNIQYF
>TRBV5-1|-|TRBD1|TRBJ2-1
TGCGCCAGCAGCTCCTCGGGACAGGGGGCTTCGAGCTCCTACAATGAGCAGTTCTTC
CASSSSGQGASSSYNEQFF
>TRBV19|-|-|TRBJ1-4
TGTGCCAGTAGCAACCCCGGGACTTCCGGGGGAAAACTGTTTTTT
CASSNPGTSGGKLFF
>TRBV7-8|-|TRBD1|TRBJ2-6
TGTGCCAGCAGCTCAGCGAGGAGGCAGGGGGCCGGACCTGGGGCCAACGTCCTGACTTTC
CASSSARRQGAGPGANVLTF
>TRBV5-1|-|TRBD2|TRBJ2-1
TGCGCCAGCAGTCGGACTAGCGGGGGGGCCTACAATGAGCAGTTCTTC
CASSRTSGGAYNEQFF
>TRBV7-3|-|-|TRBJ2-1
TGTGCCAGCAGCCAACAGGGGGGGCTCCACAATGAGCAGTTCTTC
CASSQQGGLHNEQFF
>TRBV4-1|-|TRBD1|TRBJ2-2
TGCGCCAGCAGCCAAGCCCCGGGACAGGGGGGATATACCGGGGAGCTGTTTTTT
CASSQAPGQGGYTGELFF
>TRBV5-1|-|-|TRBJ1-1
TGCGCCAGCAGCTTGGACAGGGCGCCCATGAACACTGAAGCTTTCTTT
CASSLDRAPMNTEAFF
>TRBV11-2|-|-|TRBJ1-6
TGTGCCAGCAGCCACAGGGTTTCACCCCTCCACTTT
CASSHRVSPLHF
>TRBV2|-|TRBD2|TRBJ2-7
TGTGCCAGCAGTGAAGCAGCCGCTAGCGGGGGCTACGAGCAGTACTTC
CASSEAAASGGYEQYF
>TRBV6-5|few|TRBD1|TRBJ1-6
TGTGCCAGCAGTTACTCCACCACAGGGGGCGGTTCACCCCTCCACTTT
CASSYSTTGGGSPLHF
>TRBV7-2|-|TRBD1|TRBJ1-1
TGTGCCAGTCTTCCGGGGACAGTGAACACTGAAGCTTTCTTT
CASLPGTVNTEAFF
>TRBV7-2|-|-|TRBJ2-7
TGTGCCAGCAGCTTCCGGGCAGGGACCTACGAGCAGTACTTC
CASSFRAGTYEQYF
>TRBV15|-|TRBD2|TRBJ2-1
TGTGCCACCAGCAGAGTCTTTGGACTAGCGGGTGAGGGGAATGAGCAGTTCTTC
CATSRVFGLAGEGNEQFF
>TRBV6-5|-|-|TRBJ2-2
TGTGCCAGCAGACGGGACACCGGGGAGCTGTTTTTT
CASRRDTGELFF
>TRBV3-1/TRBV3-2|-|-|TRBJ1-1
TGTGCCAGCAGCCAAGATATTTTCCCACAGGGCCCTGAGACTGAAGCTTTCTTT
CASSQDIFPQGPETEAFF
>TRBV5-1|-|TRBD1|TRBJ1-1
TGCGCCAGCAGCTTAAGACAGGGCATGAACACTGAAGCTTTCTTT
CASSLRQGMNTEAFF
>TRBV7-9|-|-|TRBJ1-2
TGTGCCAGCAGCTTAGACAGGGCCTTAGGCTACACCTTC
CASSLDRALGYTF
>TRBV5-4|-|-|TRBJ2-7
TGTGCCAGCAGCTTCCGTAGCTCCTACGAGCAGTACTTC
CASSFRSSYEQYF
>TRBV19|-|TRBD1|TRBJ2-7
TGTGCCACTACCGGGACAGTGAGCTCCTACGAGCAGTACTTC
CATTGTVSSYEQYF
>TRBV2|-|TRBD1|TRBJ2-2
TGTGCCAGCAGAAAGGACAGGGTGGCCGGGGAGCTGTTTTTT
CASRKDRVAGELFF
>TRBV5-4|-|-|TRBJ1-3
TGTGCCAGCAGCTTGTACACCTCTGGAAACACCATATATTTT
CASSLYTSGNTIYF
>TRBV11-2|-|TRBD2|TRBJ2-7
TGTGCCAGCAGCGGTCACTTACCATCGGGGGGAGAGCAGTACTTC
CASSGHLPSGGEQYF
>TRBV5-1|-|TRBD1|TRBJ1-4
TGCGCCAGCAGCTTGGGGGACAGGGTGGTTGAAAAACTGTTTTTT
CASSLGDRVVEKLFF
>TRBV29-1|-|-|TRBJ2-5
TGCAGCGTCGCCGAATCAGGGGGGGAGACCCAGTACTTC
CSVAESGGETQYF
>TRBV5-6|-|-|TRBJ2-7
TGTGCCAGCAGCTTGCTGGCGCGGGAGCAGTACTTC
CASSLLAREQYF
>TRBV7-9|-|-|TRBJ2-2
TGTGCCAGCAGCTCGTCGAGGGGGGACAGCTACACCGGGGAGCTGTTTTTT
CASSSSRGDSYTGELFF
>TRBV3-1/TRBV3-2|-|-|TRBJ2-5
TGTGCCAGCAGCCCGGGACTCGGCCAAGAGACCCAGTACTTC
CASSPGLGQETQYF
>TRBV2|-|TRBD2|TRBJ2-3
TGTGCCAGCAGCCTACTAACTGCGGGGGGCACAGATACGCAGTATTTT
CASSLLTAGGTDTQYF
>TRBV30|-|TRBD1|TRBJ1-1
TGTGCCTGGAGTGCCACCGGGACAGTCCCAGCTTTCTTT
CAWSATGTVPAFF
>TRBV9|-|TRBD1|TRBJ2-7
TGTGCCAGCAGCGTGGGGACAGGGGGCCCATACGAGCAGTACTTC
CASSVGTGGPYEQYF
>TRBV19|-|-|TRBJ2-7
TGTGCCAGTAGTATACAGCCCCAAGGGGTCCTTCACGAGCAGTACTTC
CASSIQPQGVLHEQYF